This T cell receptor beta chain was retrieved from a study of cytomegalovirus exposure and HLA in healthy donors. In the study overall: In a later analysis, the 100 to 150 validation repertoires were reported to have used the same platform as the roughly 670 first-cohort repertoires.

Overall study results and limits: The study designated over 150 TCR beta chains cytomegalovirus-associated. There were three CMV-associated chains whose specificity for CMV antigens was confirmed in vitro.

Per germline, CDR1 SGDLS and CDR2 YYNGEE. The CDR3 covers 16 residues. J was trimmed by 9 bases and V by 2 bases; bases with no gene match: 8. Separation from the 666-subject first cohort characterized the approximately 120-subject validation cohort, to which the donors belonged. Generated by immunoSEQ multiplex PCR, the TCRdb table keeps only in-frame clones and is missing some. Of 150,000 to 200,000 clones in the sample, roughly 88% were seen once. On this clone: No antigen is known for it.

Sequenced: PBMCs. The TCR originated in a woman younger than 45 in good health and CMV-seropositive. This chain joins TRBV9 and TRBJ2-1; 13 nucleotides align to TRBD2. CDR3 region: CASSVPGLAGPAEQFF. CDR3 DNA sequence: TGTGCCAGCAGCGTTCCGGGACTAGCGGGACCCGCTGAGCAGTTCTTC.